A single sample gave rise to the 19 T cell receptor beta chains below, sequenced in a study of identical twins. Each CDR3 protein gets one entry after TCRdb re-called the 5' RACE reads with MiXCR. This sample has roughly 770,000 distinct CDR3 sequences; 15% to 20% occur once, and the top ten carry less than 15%. This sample also appeared in a second study, on T cells expressing NK-cell markers.

Sequences were obtained from PBMCs. The source is a woman younger than 30 in good health.

This clonotype was detected ten times or more. The gene calls are TRBV9 and TRBJ1-4; no clear D. The CDR3 runs 14 residues. Trimming cost V 4 bases and J 0 bases, with 7 bases left between them. Per the germline V gene, CDR1 is SGDLS and CDR2 is YYNGEE. The CDR3: CASSPDATNEKLFF. The CDR3 DNA reads as TGTGCCAGCAGCCCAGATGCAACTAATGAAAAACTGTTTTTT.

This clonotype was seen only a few times. The chain uses TRBV20-1 and TRBJ1-5; D perhaps matches TRBD1 (5 bases). Trimming took 4 bases from V and 3 from J, leaving 10 bases between them. The CDR3 is 13 residues long. CDR1 and CDR2 from the germline V gene are DFQATT and SNEGSKA (reference sequence). The CDR3 spells CSATTGINQPQHF. The CDR3 region has the DNA TGCAGTGCTACCACAGGTATCAATCAGCCCCAGCATTTT.

The chain uses TRBV6-2 or TRBV6-3 and TRBJ2-5; D tentatively reads TRBD1 or TRBD2 (6 bases each). This CDR3 has 13 amino acids. Germline-derived CDR1 and CDR2 are MNHEY and SVGEGT. V lost 8 bases and J lost 1, with 11 bases in between. This CDR3 reads CASVPGAQETQYF. As DNA, the CDR3 is TGTGCCAGCGTCCCGGGGGCCCAAGAGACCCAGTACTTC.

The CDR3 DNA is TGTGCCAGCGGAGAGCGGGAGGGCTACGAGCAGTACTTC. Amino acid sequence: CASGEREGYEQYF. The rearrangement joins TRBV6-1 to TRBJ2-7; 10 bases map to TRBD2. CDR3 size: 13 residues. J lost 3 bases, V lost 8 bases, and 4 bases had no gene match. Germline CDR1 MNHNS, CDR2 SASEGT.

The DNA for the CDR3 is TGCGCCAGCAGACGGATACTGGGGGGCCAAGAGACCCAGTACTTC. This sequence encodes CASRRILGGQETQYF. V gene TRBV5-1 combines with J gene TRBJ2-5; weak D call: TRBD2 (6 bases). V was pared by 5 bases and J by 1 base, with 15 bases between. Germline loops: CDR1 SGHRS, CDR2 YFSETQ. CDR3 size: 15 residues.

CDR3: CASSFSSQEETQYF. The CDR3 DNA reads as TGTGCCAGCAGTTTCAGTTCTCAAGAAGAGACCCAGTACTTC. This chain connects TRBV12-3 or TRBV12-4 to TRBJ2-5; no clear D gene. The CDR3 loop spans 14 amino acids. V lost 3 bases to trimming and J lost 3 bases, with 11 bases between them.

The chain couples TRBV10-3 to TRBJ2-7; the D is unclear. The germline V and J ends were trimmed by 4 bases and 0 bases, with 7 bases remaining between them. From germline, CDR1 is ENHRY and CDR2 SYGVKD. This CDR3 is built from 13 residues. CDR3 sequence (DNA): TGTGCCATCAGTGGGACGGACTCCTACGAGCAGTACTTC. Amino acids: CAISGTDSYEQYF.

This clonotype was counted only a few times. V and J are TRBV5-1 and TRBJ2-5; 9 bases agree with TRBD2. The CDR3 runs 14 residues. J was trimmed by 3 bases and V by 4 bases; bases with no gene match: 4. CDR1 is SGHRS and CDR2 is YFSETQ in the germline V gene. The CDR3 DNA sequence: TGCGCCAGCAGCGGGGGACTAGCAGAAGAGACCCAGTACTTC. Translation gives CASSGGLAEETQYF.

The table lists this clonotype with a few counts. This rearrangement joins TRBV12-3 or TRBV12-4 to TRBJ2-3; D unclear. V gave up 3 bases and J gave up 3 bases, with 13 bases separating them. This CDR3 comprises 15 residues. The CDR3 sequence: CASSFYFIGTDTQYF. CDR3 bases: TGTGCCAGCAGTTTTTACTTTATCGGGACAGATACGCAGTATTTT.

This clonotype was counted only a few times. The chain recombines TRBV6-2 or TRBV6-3 with TRBJ2-2, with D possibly TRBD1 on 5 matching bases. CDR3 size: 15 residues. V lost 7 bases to trimming and J lost 6 bases, with 18 bases between them. Per germline, CDR1 MNHEY and CDR2 SVGEGT. CDR3 region: CASTLQGSVAGELFF. CDR3 DNA sequence: TGTGCCAGCACCCTTCAGGGTTCTGTGGCCGGGGAGCTGTTTTTT.

CDR3 DNA sequence: TGTGCCAGCAGCCCCGTAGTAGCGGGGTTCCACGAGCAGTACTTC. Protein sequence: CASSPVVAGFHEQYF. This chain uses TRBV11-2 with TRBJ2-7; 8 bases align to TRBD2. V lost 5 bases to trimming and J lost 5 bases; unmatched junction nucleotides: 11. Germline values: CDR1 SGHAT, CDR2 FQNNGV. The CDR3 runs 15 residues.

V usage is TRBV18 and J usage is TRBJ2-3, with D uncertain. Germline V gene data show CDR1 as KGHSH and CDR2 as LQKENI. V was pared by 2 bases and J by 4 bases, with 10 bases between. This CDR3 has 14 residues. As DNA, the CDR3 is TGTGCCAGCTCACCAGGATCCGTGGCAGATACGCAGTATTTT. This sequence encodes CASSPGSVADTQYF.

V is TRBV29-1 and J is TRBJ2-7; 10 bases are shared with TRBD2. The V gene's germline CDR1 is SQVTM and CDR2 ANQGSEA. The CDR3 is 13 amino acids. V lost 4 bases, J lost 2 bases, and 2 bases stayed unmatched. CDR3 sequence (DNA): TGCAGCGTTGCAAGCGGGGGGGCCTACGAGCAGTACTTC. The encoded protein is CSVASGGAYEQYF.

The chain recombines TRBV12-3 or TRBV12-4 with TRBJ2-2; TRBD1 agrees at 10 bases. Trimming cost V 10 bases and J 7 bases; bases outside gene matches: 12. The CDR3 consists of 15 residues. The CDR3 reads CAIRGTGVEIGELFF. The CDR3, as DNA: TGTGCCATCCGAGGGACAGGGGTTGAAATCGGGGAGCTGTTTTTT.

This clonotype was seen only a few times. This sequence joins TRBV12-3 or TRBV12-4 and TRBJ1-5; TRBD1 might be the D (5 bases). The CDR3 is 12 residues long. V was shortened by 4 bases and J by 12 bases, with 13 bases between the two germline ends. The CDR3 loop is CASSSFRDHQHF. The CDR3 DNA sequence: TGTGCCAGCAGTTCCTTCCGGGACCACCAGCATTTT.

The chain couples TRBV5-4 to TRBJ2-1; a possible D gene is TRBD1 (6 bases). This CDR3 is 14 amino acids long. Germline CDR1 is SGHNT and CDR2 is YYREEE (reference sequence). V lost 3 bases and J 10 bases, leaving 17 bases between the germline ends. DNA of the CDR3: TGTGCCAGCAGCTCTAACAGGGACCAGGGGGAGCAGTTCTTC. It translates to CASSSNRDQGEQFF.

The rearrangement joins TRBV9 to TRBJ2-5; 10 nucleotides line up with TRBD2. Germline V gene data show CDR1 as SGDLS and CDR2 as YYNGEE. CDR3 length: 16 amino acids. J gave up 7 bases and V 0 bases, and 9 bases lay outside the gene matches. CDR3 DNA: TGTGCCAGCAGCGTAGGGCTTAGCGGGGGGACGGGGACCCAGTACTTC. The encoded protein is CASSVGLSGGTGTQYF.

This chain links TRBV20-1 with TRBJ2-3; possibly TRBD2 for D (5 bases). The CDR3 runs to 11 residues. Germline CDR1 DFQATT, CDR2 SNEGSKA (reference sequence). The CDR3 spells CSLKLANTQYF. In DNA form, the CDR3 reads TGCAGCCTGAAGCTAGCCAATACGCAGTATTTT.

The chain employs TRBV7-8 and TRBJ1-3; a possible D gene is TRBD1 (6 bases). V was shortened by 7 bases and J by 4 bases, with 8 bases between the two germline ends. Germline CDR1 SGHVS, CDR2 FQNEAQ. The CDR3 consists of 12 residues. This chain's CDR3 is CASTGQGNTIYF. CDR3 nucleotides: TGTGCCAGCACGGGACAAGGAAACACCATATATTTT.